One sample yielded the 27 T cell receptor beta chains listed below, sequenced in a study of cytomegalovirus exposure and HLA in healthy donors. The PCR employed 60 Vbeta primers together with 13 Jbeta primers. Repertoires were generated with immunoSEQ multiplex PCR, while TCRdb's copy carries only in-frame clones and drops some. The profile covers 100,000 to 150,000 clones, with more than 70% appearing a single time and about 16% taken by the ten largest. The specimen was PBMCs. All receptors come from a man aged 50 or older in good health and CMV-seropositive.

This clone appeared many times. The rearrangement links TRBV10-3 to TRBJ2-2, with D possibly TRBD2 on 7 matching bases. The CDR3 covers 14 residues. Deletions cut 4 bases from V and 3 bases from J, with 9 bases between. CDR1 and CDR2 (germline): ENHRY, SYGVKD. The CDR3 is CAISGGGDTGELFF. For the CDR3, the DNA is TGTGCCATCAGTGGGGGGGGCGACACCGGGGAGCTGTTTTTT.

The chain links TRBV23-1 to TRBJ2-1; 7 nucleotides line up with TRBD2. TRBV23-1 counts as an open reading frame of uncertain function. Trimming removed 2 bases from V and 0 bases from J; junction bases left unmatched: 7. CDR3 length: 17 residues. The CDR3 DNA reads as TGCGCCAGCAGTCAAGGGGACTACAGAAGCTCCTACAATGAGCAGTTCTTC. This translates into CASSQGDYRSSYNEQFF.

The chain has TRBV6-1 and TRBJ2-5; 10 bases fit TRBD2. The CDR3 covers 17 residues. The germline CDR1 and CDR2 sequences are MNHNS and SASEGT. J lost 0 bases, V lost 1 base, and 5 bases had no gene match. CDR3 bases: TGTGCCAGCAGTGAAGTGGAGGGGACTAGCGACCAAGAGACCCAGTACTTC. This codes for CASSEVEGTSDQETQYF.

The V gene is TRBV5-6, the J gene TRBJ2-5, with D possibly matching TRBD2 (5 bases). The CDR3 is 17 residues long. The germline gives CDR1 SGHDT, CDR2 YYEEEE. The V gene lost 0 bases and the J gene lost 9 bases, with 24 bases spanning the gap. The CDR3 DNA sequence: TGTGCCAGCAGCTTGGACGGCGGAGGCAGACGTTCGTTGGCCCAGTACTTC. It translates to CASSLDGGGRRSLAQYF.

The V call is TRBV5-1, the J call TRBJ2-7; D is perhaps TRBD1 (5 bases). Germline V gives CDR1 SGHRS, CDR2 YFSETQ. CDR3 length equals 15 residues. Trimming stripped 2 bases from V and 0 bases from J, with 12 bases between. In DNA, the CDR3 is TGCGCCAGCAGCTTAACAGGCCTGAGCTCCTACGAGCAGTACTTC. This encodes CASSLTGLSSYEQYF.

The rearrangement joins TRBV27 to TRBJ2-2; 9 positions match TRBD2. This CDR3 region has 17 residues. Per the germline V gene, CDR1 is MNHEY and CDR2 is SMNVEV (reference sequence). J gave up 4 bases and V 1 base, and 7 bases lay outside the gene matches. The CDR3 reads CASSLFGSGSGTGELFF. The CDR3, as DNA: TGTGCCAGCAGTTTATTTGGTAGCGGGAGTGGCACCGGGGAGCTGTTTTTT.

The V and J genes are TRBV4-1 and TRBJ2-7; D gene ambiguous. The CDR3 extends over 13 amino acids. Germline CDR1 and CDR2: MGHRA and YSYEKL. Trimming pared 0 bases from V and 6 bases from J, leaving 9 bases between. The CDR3 DNA is TGCGCCAGCAGCCAAGAGTCGACTGGCGAGCAGTACTTC. Its protein product is CASSQESTGEQYF.

The chain carries TRBV10-3 and TRBJ1-6; D is unclear. The CDR3 length is 14 residues. Germline values: CDR1 ENHRY, CDR2 SYGVKD. Trimming shortened V by 7 bases and J by 2 bases, and 9 bases separated the two germline ends. The CDR3 DNA sequence: TGTGCCATCAACGGGAACACCTATAATTCACCCCTCCACTTT. The encoded protein is CAINGNTYNSPLHF.

This chain connects TRBV4-1 to TRBJ1-2; the match to TRBD1 covers 8 bases. Trimming at V came to 6 bases and at J to 2 bases, leaving 5 bases not matched to a gene. The CDR3 covers 14 residues. CDR1 is MGHRA, CDR2 YSYEKL, per germline. CDR3 DNA sequence: TGCGCCAGCAGAACGACAGGGGCGAACTATGGCTACACCTTC. This codes for CASRTTGANYGYTF.

In its sample, this clone was seen a few times. This chain joins TRBV6-1 and TRBJ2-5; the D gene is possibly TRBD1 (6 bases). CDR1 and CDR2 (germline): MNHNS, SASEGT. This CDR3 has 15 amino acids. Trimming stripped 8 bases from V and 2 bases from J, with 18 bases between. The DNA for the CDR3 is TGTGCCAGCCGCTCGTTACACAGGGATCAAGAGACCCAGTACTTC. Protein sequence: CASRSLHRDQETQYF.

The chain combines TRBV6-6 with TRBJ1-1; perhaps TRBD1 as D (5 bases). Germline values: CDR1 MNHNY, CDR2 SVGAGI (reference sequence). This CDR3 spans 13 amino acids. Trimming shortened V by 2 bases and J by 10 bases, and 14 bases separated the two germline ends. CDR3 nucleotides: TGTGCCAGCAGTTACACAGGTATAGATTTAGCTTTCTTT. It translates to CASSYTGIDLAFF.

The chain uses TRBV5-6 and TRBJ2-1; TRBD1 is a possible D gene (6 bases). CDR3 length: 18 amino acids. Germline V lookup: CDR1 SGHDT, CDR2 YYEEEE. With 5 bases removed from V and 6 bases from J, the gap between germline ends came to 27 bases. The CDR3 sequence: CASRRWGSSVRGSNEQFF. CDR3 coding DNA: TGTGCCAGCAGGAGGTGGGGCAGCTCCGTCAGGGGTTCCAATGAGCAGTTCTTC.

V is TRBV6-1 and J is TRBJ1-1; TRBD1 is a possible D gene (6 bases). The V and J ends lost 0 bases and 6 bases respectively, with 11 bases between them. CDR1 and CDR2 (germline): MNHNS, SASEGT. This CDR3 is built from 14 residues. CDR3 amino acids: CASSEAPQGSEAFF. CDR3 sequence (DNA): TGTGCCAGCAGTGAAGCGCCACAGGGCTCTGAAGCTTTCTTT.

The rearrangement uses TRBV27 and TRBJ1-2, with a weak D call TRBD1 (5 bases). Trimming cost V 4 bases and J 8 bases, with 14 bases left between them. Germline assignment: CDR1 MNHEY and CDR2 SMNVEV (reference sequence). CDR3 length equals 13 residues. CDR3 protein: CASSSTGAGGYTF. DNA for the CDR3: TGTGCCAGCAGTTCCACCGGGGCGGGGGGCTACACCTTC.

The chain is built from TRBV5-1 and TRBJ2-5; no clear D gene. The CDR3 runs to 13 residues. The V end lost 0 bases, the J end lost 3 bases, and 6 bases lay between the germline ends. The germline CDR1 and CDR2 sequences are SGHRS and YFSETQ. The CDR3 coding sequence is TGCGCCAGCAGCTTGGGACTGGAAGAGACCCAGTACTTC. Translation: CASSLGLEETQYF.

In its sample, this clone was seen once. The chain couples TRBV28 to TRBJ1-5; 8 bases agree with TRBD1. In germline, CDR1 is MDHEN, CDR2 SYDVKM. V lost 11 bases to trimming and J lost 6 bases; unmatched junction nucleotides: 12. The CDR3 length is 14 residues. The CDR3 region is CAGSPGGPAQPQHF. The DNA of the CDR3 is TGTGCCGGAAGCCCAGGGGGCCCAGCTCAGCCCCAGCATTTT. The variable domain in full, completed from reference TRBV28 and TRBJ1-5, reads DVKVTQSSRYLVKRTGEKVFLECVQDMDHENMFWYRQDPGLGLRLIYFSYDVKMKEKGDIPEGYSVSREKKERFSLILESASTNQTSMYLCAGSPGGPAQPQHFGDGTRLSIL.

V and J are TRBV5-4 and TRBJ2-5, with D unclear. Germline CDR1 and CDR2: SGHNT and YYREEE (reference sequence). The CDR3 runs to 12 residues. V lost 4 bases to trimming and J lost 2 bases, with 6 bases between them. This CDR3 is CASSGPQETQYF. CDR3 coding DNA: TGTGCCAGCAGCGGCCCGCAAGAGACCCAGTACTTC.

V gene TRBV11-3 combines with J gene TRBJ2-2; a possible D gene is TRBD2 (5 bases). This CDR3 comprises 18 residues. Trimming removed 0 bases at V and 7 bases at J, with 21 bases between. Germline V gene sequence: CDR1 SGHNT, CDR2 YENEEA. The CDR3 DNA reads as TGTGCCAGCAGCTTAGATGAGGGTAGCGCGGACTCGTTCGGGGAGCTGTTTTTT. Translation gives CASSLDEGSADSFGELFF.

The genes are TRBV5-3 and TRBJ2-3, with TRBD1 identical over 10 bases. TRBV5-3 is noted as an ORF with a role that remains uncertain. CDR3 length: 18 amino acids. The ends lost 2 bases at V and 1 base at J; junction bases unmatched: 10. The CDR3, as DNA: TGTGCCAGAAGCTTCCGCCGGGACAGGGGCCTTGGCACAGATACGCAGTATTTT. Protein: CARSFRRDRGLGTDTQYF.

This clone was recorded once. This chain links TRBV11-3 with TRBJ2-1, with 9 bases lining up with TRBD2. This CDR3 has 16 residues. J gave up 3 bases and V 1 base, and 4 bases lay outside the gene matches. Germline V gene lookup returns CDR1 SGHNT and CDR2 YENEEA. The CDR3 reads CASSLGGAGGYNEQFF. The DNA for the CDR3 is TGTGCCAGCAGCTTAGGGGGAGCGGGGGGCTACAATGAGCAGTTCTTC. Full variable domain (missing parts from reference TRBV11-3 and TRBJ2-1): EAGVVQSPRYKIIEKKQPVAFWCNPISGHNTLYWYLQNLGQGPELLIRYENEEAVDDSQLPKDRFSAERLKGVDSTLKIQPAELGDSAVYLCASSLGGAGGYNEQFFGPGTRLTVL.

The CDR3 coding sequence is TGTGCCAGCAGTTTATATTACAGGACAACTAATGAAAAACTGTTTTTT. Protein: CASSLYYRTTNEKLFF. This chain connects TRBV27 to TRBJ1-4; D is possibly TRBD1 (5 bases). The CDR3 totals 16 residues. V lost 1 base, J lost 0 bases, and 9 bases lay in between. CDR1 MNHEY and CDR2 SMNVEV come from the germline V gene (reference sequence).

This chain connects TRBV2 to TRBJ2-1; no clear D. Germline V gene lookup returns CDR1 SNHLY and CDR2 FYNNEI. Trimming removed 6 bases at V and 6 bases at J, with 9 bases between. The CDR3 consists of 12 residues. In DNA, the CDR3 is TGTGCCAGCAGCCCCCAGGCCAATGAGCAGTTCTTC. Translated: CASSPQANEQFF.

This clone has a handful of counts. J is TRBJ2-7 and V is TRBV13, with 12 bases aligning to TRBD1. The CDR3 sequence is 15 residues long. CDR1 and CDR2 from the germline V gene are PRHDT and FYEKMQ (reference sequence). Trimming took 5 bases from V and 6 from J; bases not matched to a gene: 8. CDR3 bases: TGTGCCAGCAGCACACCGGGACAGGGGGCCGGCGAGCAGTACTTC. Its protein product is CASSTPGQGAGEQYF.

This chain connects TRBV11-2 to TRBJ1-6; the D is unclear. This CDR3 comprises 16 residues. Per the germline V gene, CDR1 is SGHAT and CDR2 is FQNNGV. The germline V and J ends were trimmed by 0 bases and 8 bases, with 14 bases remaining between them. CDR3 region: CASSLDLARSHSPLHF. Here the CDR3 DNA reads TGTGCCAGCAGCTTAGATTTGGCACGATCGCATTCACCCCTCCACTTT.

The chain has TRBV7-9 and TRBJ2-2; D gene ambiguous. Per the germline V gene, CDR1 is SEHNR and CDR2 is FQNEAQ (reference sequence). Trimming removed 5 bases from V and 3 bases from J, with 10 bases in between. The CDR3 length is 14 residues. Here the CDR3 DNA reads TGTGCCAGCAGCGTAGGAGCCTACACCGGGGAGCTGTTTTTT. Amino acid sequence: CASSVGAYTGELFF.

The V gene is TRBV18, the J gene TRBJ1-1; the D is unclear. Germline-derived CDR1 and CDR2 are KGHSH and LQKENI. The length of the CDR3 is 11 residues. Trimming took 6 bases from V and 5 from J, leaving 7 bases between them. DNA for the CDR3: TGTGCCAGCTCCCCTAATACTGAAGCTTTCTTT. Translating it yields CASSPNTEAFF.

This clone was recorded once. V is TRBV7-2 and J is TRBJ2-5; a weak D match, TRBD2 (6 bases). Deletions cut 5 bases from V and 1 base from J, with 11 bases between. The CDR3 has 14 amino acids. Germline CDR1 SGHTA, CDR2 FQGNSA. Here the CDR3 reads CASSLGGIQETQYF. The DNA for the CDR3 is TGTGCCAGCAGCCTCGGGGGAATCCAAGAGACCCAGTACTTC. Variable domain in full (rest from reference TRBV7-2 and TRBJ2-5): GAGVSQSPSNKVTEKGKDVELRCDPISGHTALYWYRQSLGQGLEFLIYFQGNSAPDKSGLPSDRFSAERTGGSVSTLTIQRTQQEDSAVYLCASSLGGIQETQYFGPGTRLLVL.